This T cell receptor beta chain appears in the sequencing data of a study of T cell responses to AZD1222 COVID-19 vaccine. Germline V gene data show CDR1 as SGHNT and CDR2 as YENEEA. The CDR3 totals 15 residues. The V and J ends lost 1 base and 5 bases, in that order; junction bases with no gene match: 2. A word on this clone: As yet, its antigen is unknown.

Overall study findings and caveats: Repertoires were obtained solely post-peak T cell response. The number of AZD1222 recipients seropositive at baseline was only five or six. Unmutated variant regions reportedly attract nearly half of all spike-specific TCRs.

Generated by immunoSEQ multiplex PCR, the TCRdb table keeps only in-frame clones and is missing some. The table has tens of thousands of clones, around three quarters seen once. Pooling of second doses given at about 4 or about 12 weeks was done. This clonotype was sampled from an adult who received the AZD1222 COVID-19 vaccine. The J gene is TRBJ2-2, the V gene TRBV11-3; 9 bases are a match to TRBD2. Sequencing was performed on peripheral blood, taken 28 days after the second AZD1222 dose. DNA for the CDR3: TGTGCCAGCAGCTTAGGCGGGGGGGCGACCGGGGAGCTGTTTTTT. It codes for CASSLGGGATGELFF.